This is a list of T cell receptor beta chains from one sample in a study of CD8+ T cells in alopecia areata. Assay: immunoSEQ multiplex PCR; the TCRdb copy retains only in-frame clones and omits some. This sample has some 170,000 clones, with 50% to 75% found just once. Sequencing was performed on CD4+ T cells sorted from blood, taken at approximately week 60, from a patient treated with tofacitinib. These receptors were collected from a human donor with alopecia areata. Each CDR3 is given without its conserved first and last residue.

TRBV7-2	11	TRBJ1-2	ASTTGTGGGYT
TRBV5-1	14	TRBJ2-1	ASSTQPGQTYNEQF
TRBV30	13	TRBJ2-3	AWIQLAGGTDTQY
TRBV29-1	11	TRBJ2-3	SVGTSGTDTQY
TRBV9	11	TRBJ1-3	ASSGGWTDTIY
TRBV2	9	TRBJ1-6	ASREDKPLH
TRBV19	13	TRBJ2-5	ASTLTPRGGETQY
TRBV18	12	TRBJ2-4	ASSPKSGSNIQY
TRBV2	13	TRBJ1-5	ASSDRGLSNQPQH
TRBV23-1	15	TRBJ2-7	ASSQSTGPGGFREQY
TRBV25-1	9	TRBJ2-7	ASSEGYEQY
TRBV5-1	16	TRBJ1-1	ASTKSPGRDLEGTEAF
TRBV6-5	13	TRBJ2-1	ASSYLGGTSNEQF
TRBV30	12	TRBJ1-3	AWAPGASGNTIY
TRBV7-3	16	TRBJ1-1	ASSPLGRTGLGDTEAF
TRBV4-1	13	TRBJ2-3	ASSQDLVSTDTQY
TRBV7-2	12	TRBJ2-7	ASSSQGGAYEQY
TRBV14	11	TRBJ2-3	ASSQALEDTQY
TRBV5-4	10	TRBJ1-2	ASSSGGYGYT
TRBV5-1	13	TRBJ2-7	ASSMRGGEAYEQY
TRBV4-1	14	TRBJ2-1	ASSQTGTSGASEQF
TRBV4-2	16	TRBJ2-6	ASSQEGWGSSGANVLT
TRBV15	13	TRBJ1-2	ATSRDPGQGYGYT
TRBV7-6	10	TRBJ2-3	ASSLVGETQY
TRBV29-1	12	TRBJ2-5	SVVASGAQETQY
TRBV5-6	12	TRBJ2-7	ASSRPGQDYEQY
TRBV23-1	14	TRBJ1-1	ASSQFIGRGNTEAF
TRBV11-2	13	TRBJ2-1	ASSLVGQGIHEQF
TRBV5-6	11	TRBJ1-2	ASPKGQGIGYT
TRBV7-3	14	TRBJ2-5	ASSSLAPSGQETQY
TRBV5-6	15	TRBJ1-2	ASTIEDRGRVGYGYT
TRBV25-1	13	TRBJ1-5	ASSDWDRGLQPQH
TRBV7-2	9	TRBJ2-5	ASSRGETQY
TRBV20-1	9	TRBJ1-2	SARPLRGYT
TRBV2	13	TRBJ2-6	ASSKLVSGANVLT
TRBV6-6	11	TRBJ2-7	ASSYTPGYEQY
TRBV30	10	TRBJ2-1	AWSVIGNEQF
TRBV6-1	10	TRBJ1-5	ASSRSNQPQH
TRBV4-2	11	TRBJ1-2	ASSQAGLYGYT
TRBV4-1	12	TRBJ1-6	ASSQVRDTSPLH
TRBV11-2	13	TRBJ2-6	ASSSTPSGANVLT
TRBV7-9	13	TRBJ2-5	ASGQRGLQSETQY
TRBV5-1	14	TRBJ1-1	ASSLGYLGTNTEAF
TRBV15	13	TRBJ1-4	ATSRDKGTNEKLF
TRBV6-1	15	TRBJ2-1	ASSEAPYSGSYNEQF
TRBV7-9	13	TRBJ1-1	ASSPGSVPNTEAF
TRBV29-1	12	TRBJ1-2	SVVIHQGASGYT
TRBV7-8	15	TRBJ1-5	ASSLLGSSVPNQPQH
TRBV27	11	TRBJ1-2	ASSLRQGDGYT
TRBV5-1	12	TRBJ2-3	ASSPPQSTDTQY
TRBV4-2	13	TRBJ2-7	ASSLVDRDSYEQY
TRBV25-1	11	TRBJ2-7	ASMDRSSYEQY
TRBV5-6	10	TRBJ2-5	ASSGSGETQY
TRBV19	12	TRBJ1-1	ASSIKTQGSEAF